This passage covers 3 T cell receptor beta chains from one sample sequenced in a study of metastatic and nonmetastatic thyroid tumors (dated by TCRdb to the early 2020s). No treatment had been received by any patient before thyroid surgery. Receptor libraries were prepared by PCR. The instrument was an Illumina HiSeq 4000. In TCRdb, the public reads were trimmed at Q25 with fastp and aligned with MiXCR, with productive beta chains retained. In this sample the table shows 40,000 or so clones, approximately 20% of which occur a single time. Jointly, the top ten make up around 20% of the sample. The source material was blood. These receptors came from a female donor with papillary thyroid cancer or a benign thyroid nodule (not recorded which). Some clones in this sample may be carry-over from other donors' samples.

This clone was counted only a few times. This sequence joins TRBV27 and TRBJ2-1; D is uncertain. V dropped 6 bases and J dropped 7 bases, with 13 bases sitting between them. This CDR3 has 13 residues. Germline assignment: CDR1 MNHEY and CDR2 SMNVEV (reference sequence). In DNA, the CDR3 is TGTGCCAGCAGCTACCAAGGGTGTAATGAGCAGTTCTTC. Amino acid sequence: CASSYQGCNEQFF.

This clone was counted many times. V is TRBV6-2 or TRBV6-3 and J is TRBJ2-1, with 11 bases aligning to TRBD2. V lost 0 bases, J lost 0 bases, and 10 bases stayed unmatched. The CDR3 is 20 amino acids. CDR1 is MNHEY and CDR2 is SVGEGT in the germline V gene. CDR3 coding DNA: TGTGCCAGCAGTTACTCGACTAGCGGGATCTGGTCGAGCTCCTACAATGAGCAGTTCTTC. Translation: CASSYSTSGIWSSSYNEQFF.

This clone was seen ten or more times. The chain carries TRBV27 and TRBJ2-4; 7 bases are a match to TRBD2. After removal of 6 bases from V and 9 bases from J, the junction contained 8 bases not matched to a gene. Germline V gene data show CDR1 as MNHEY and CDR2 as SMNVEV (reference sequence). CDR3 length equals 13 residues. The DNA for the CDR3 is TGTGCCAGCAGCCCCCCGGGGGGAATCATTCAGTACTTC. This codes for CASSPPGGIIQYF.